This T cell receptor beta chain stems from a study of beta chain features in type 1 diabetes. Broader study findings: Sequencing from cDNA could over-represent high-TCR-expressing cells. A moderate, significant TCRB CDR3 shortening appeared in type 1 diabetes across four CD4+ subsets.

V was clipped by 1 base and J by 2 bases; unmatched bases: 2. This CDR3 is built from 14 residues. From germline, CDR1 is GTSNPN and CDR2 SVGIG (reference sequence). What was sequenced were expressed TCRB transcripts, since all of the isolated RNA had been reverse transcribed. Sequencing was performed with immunoSEQ multiplex PCR; in TCRdb, only in-frame clones are kept and a portion is missing. The sample includes about 150,000 clones, approximately 8.8% of them seen just once. Populations isolated by sorting all had purity greater than 95%. Notes on this clone: Its antigen is not identified.

The receptor comes from a woman aged 25 to 39 with type 1 diabetes. Sample: central memory CD4+ T cells from blood. This chain joins TRBV30 and TRBJ2-1; 7 bases fit TRBD2. CDR3 amino acids: CAWSGGSPYNEQFF. CDR3 DNA: TGTGCCTGGAGTGGCGGGAGCCCCTACAATGAGCAGTTCTTC.